The 14 T cell receptor beta chains given below trace back to one sample, sequenced in a study of OX40 agonist ivuxolimab in advanced cancers. Data came from immunoSEQ multiplex PCR; TCRdb stores just in-frame clones and leaves some out. Here the sample spans fewer than 35,000 clones, 81% being singletons. Sequences were derived from CD4+ or CD8+ T cells sorted from blood, sampled in a trial of the OX40 agonist ivuxolimab. The receptors stem from an adult with an advanced solid tumor such as melanoma, head and neck, liver or kidney cancer.

CDR3 region: CASSSQMTVENIQYF. The CDR3 nucleotides read TGTGCCAGCAGTTCCCAAATGACAGTTGAAAACATTCAGTACTTC. The chain has TRBV6-1 and TRBJ2-4; D perhaps matches TRBD1 (5 bases). The V gene lost 5 bases and the J gene lost 5 bases, with 16 bases spanning the gap. The germline gives CDR1 MNHNS, CDR2 SASEGT. This CDR3 comprises 15 residues.

This clone was picked up one time. This rearrangement joins TRBV11-2 to TRBJ2-7, with TRBD1 identical over 7 bases. The trim removed 0 bases at V and 2 bases at J, leaving 4 bases unmatched. The CDR3 consists of 15 residues. Germline CDR1 SGHAT, CDR2 FQNNGV. DNA for the CDR3: TGTGCCAGCAGCTTAGAAGGGCAGGGGGCCTACGAGCAGTACTTC. Encoded protein: CASSLEGQGAYEQYF.

The gene calls are TRBV6-1 and TRBJ2-5, with 7 bases lining up with TRBD2. The CDR3 length is 13 residues. The V segment lost 8 bases and the J segment 5 bases; nucleotides outside the gene matches: 8. CDR1 is MNHNS, CDR2 SASEGT, per germline. For the CDR3, the DNA is TGTGCCAGCTGGCTAGCGGCGGGGGAGACCCAGTACTTC. As protein: CASWLAAGETQYF.

The chain employs TRBV6-5 and TRBJ2-3; 9 nucleotides match TRBD2. This CDR3 is built from 15 residues. Unmatched junction bases numbered 3, after V lost 1 base and J lost 4 bases. Per the germline V gene, CDR1 is MNHEY and CDR2 is SVGAGI. CDR3 protein: CASSYYGGGADTQYF. The CDR3 DNA follows: TGTGCCAGCAGTTACTATGGCGGGGGGGCAGATACGCAGTATTTT.

CDR3 protein: CASSYSTIRDTSEQFF. The CDR3 DNA is TGTGCCAGCAGTTACTCCACGATAAGGGACACGAGTGAGCAGTTCTTC. The chain links TRBV6-5 to TRBJ2-1; possibly TRBD1 for D (6 bases). CDR1 is MNHEY, CDR2 SVGAGI, per germline. V was pared by 0 bases and J by 9 bases, with 18 bases between. The CDR3 has 16 amino acids.

The chain is built from TRBV29-1 and TRBJ1-1; perhaps TRBD1 as D (6 bases). Germline values: CDR1 SQVTM, CDR2 ANQGSEA. This CDR3 comprises 13 residues. The V and J ends lost 4 bases and 5 bases respectively, with 14 bases between them. As DNA, the CDR3 is TGCAGCGTTGCCGGCAGGGGAGGAACTGAAGCTTTCTTT. Translation gives CSVAGRGGTEAFF.

This chain connects TRBV11-2 to TRBJ2-7; D is undetermined. CDR3 size: 13 residues. Trimming removed 5 bases from V and 3 bases from J, with 11 bases in between. Germline V gives CDR1 SGHAT, CDR2 FQNNGV. CDR3 in DNA: TGTGCCAGCAGCCAGGTCCTACACTACGAGCAGTACTTC. As protein: CASSQVLHYEQYF.

This chain connects TRBV7-2 to TRBJ2-1; tentatively, D is TRBD1 or TRBD2 (5 bases each). The CDR3 has 14 residues. CDR1 SGHTA and CDR2 FQGNSA come from the germline V gene. V lost 0 bases and J lost 6, with 9 bases in between. Written as DNA, the CDR3 is TGTGCCAGCAGCTTAGCGGGACCCGGCAATGAGCAGTTCTTC. Translation: CASSLAGPGNEQFF.

This clone was counted only a few times. V is TRBV15 and J is TRBJ1-2; no clear D gene. CDR1 is LNHNV and CDR2 is YYDKDF in the germline V gene (reference sequence). CDR3 length: 14 amino acids. V lost 1 base and J lost 4, with 10 bases in between. The CDR3 protein is CATSRGSGLYGYTF. Here the CDR3 DNA reads TGTGCCACCAGCAGAGGATCCGGCCTCTATGGCTACACCTTC.

The chain links TRBV11-2 to TRBJ2-5; 8 bases fit TRBD1. J gave up 4 bases and V 5 bases, and 12 bases lay outside the gene matches. There are 16 residues in the CDR3. CDR1 is SGHAT, CDR2 FQNNGV, per germline. DNA for the CDR3: TGTGCCAGCAGCCTAACAGGGGGGCTCTTGAGAGAGACCCAGTACTTC. Residues: CASSLTGGLLRETQYF.

The table lists this clone with a few counts. The chain joins TRBV11-2 to TRBJ2-7; D possibly corresponds to TRBD2 (7 bases). CDR1 and CDR2 from the germline V gene are SGHAT and FQNNGV. The CDR3 is 14 residues long. V was cut by 0 bases and J by 7 bases, with 13 bases left in between. This chain's CDR3 is CASSLDRGLREQYF. In nucleotides, the CDR3 is TGTGCCAGCAGCTTAGACAGGGGACTACGTGAGCAGTACTTC.

The chain is built from TRBV6-5 and TRBJ2-3; D perhaps matches TRBD1 (6 bases). CDR3 length: 15 residues. V was clipped by 6 bases and J by 2 bases, with 15 bases between them. The germline V gene encodes CDR1 MNHEY and CDR2 SVGAGI. CDR3 sequence (DNA): TGTGCCAGCAGATTCGGACAGTTGGACACAGATACGCAGTATTTT. It codes for CASRFGQLDTDTQYF.

The chain employs TRBV15 and TRBJ2-4; D is tentatively TRBD1 or TRBD2 (6 bases each). Trimming removed 2 bases at V and 1 base at J, with 15 bases between. The germline gives CDR1 LNHNV, CDR2 YYDKDF (reference sequence). This CDR3 spans 17 amino acids. CDR3 protein: CATSRQQGGLAKNIQYF. The CDR3 DNA is TGTGCCACCAGCAGACAACAGGGAGGTTTGGCCAAAAACATTCAGTACTTC.

The chain has TRBV4-3 and TRBJ1-2, with 7 nucleotides matching TRBD1. The CDR3 runs to 17 residues. The trim removed 4 bases at V and 6 bases at J, leaving 17 bases unmatched. Germline V lookup: CDR1 LGHNA, CDR2 YSLEER. As DNA, the CDR3 is TGCGCCAGCAGCCCCAGGGGGAAAGGGCGTTCCGTAGATGGCTACACCTTC. The encoded protein is CASSPRGKGRSVDGYTF.